This T cell receptor (beta chain) came from a study of blood T cell repertoires in COVID-19. Study overall: Samples came from the United States, Italy and Spain, spanning acute and convalescent COVID-19. T cells, B-cell-depleted T cells, or PBMCs supplied cDNA or gDNA.

CDR1 and CDR2 (germline): SGDLS, YYNGEE. Trimming removed 3 bases from V and 6 bases from J, with 12 bases in between. The CDR3 is 14 residues long. Methods used by the authors: Estimation of nucleated cell counts relied on the amplification of reference gene primers. Profiling relied on immunoSEQ multiplex PCR, and the TCRdb table lists in-frame clones only, not all of them. V and J calls and clone size are given by that table; D and trimming were obtained from the DNA. This table holds 150,000 or so clones, around 86% found once. This clone showed up just a few times. The sequencing sample was made of peripheral blood. The chain has TRBV9 and TRBJ2-2; possibly TRBD1 for D (6 bases). This receptor was taken from a woman between 70 and 85 years old with COVID-19, enrolled during active disease. The CDR3 region has the DNA TGTGCCAGCAGCGCATTACAGGGTTCCGGGGAGCTGTTTTTT. As protein: CASSALQGSGELFF.